This TCR beta chain was captured in a study of PD-L1 blockade in urothelial cancer. Study-level background: Researchers found blood samples held a median of approximately 150,000 T cells. Points from the study as a whole: At 3 weeks on treatment, tumor-associated clones expanded more with durable benefit.

Time point specified: peripheral blood 6 weeks after treatment start. The repertoire was sequenced with immunoSEQ multiplex PCR; TCRdb's copy has only in-frame clones and lacks some. The sample has about 120,000 clones, approximately 90% seen once. Trimming cost V 3 bases and J 5 bases; bases outside gene matches: 4. CDR3 length equals 14 residues. Germline lookup yields CDR1 SGHRS and CDR2 YFSETQ. Comment on this clone: Its target is not known.

The receptor was isolated from a man in his sixties with urothelial cancer. V is TRBV5-1 and J is TRBJ1-4; 7 bases map to TRBD1. The input for sequencing was PBMCs, taken around atezolizumab (anti-PD-L1) treatment. The CDR3 DNA is TGCGCCAGCAGCTCCGGGACAGAGAATGAAAAACTGTTTTTT. Protein product: CASSSGTENEKLFF.